These 8 T cell receptor beta chains share one sample of origin, sequenced in a study of blood T cell repertoires in COVID-19. Here immunoSEQ multiplex PCR was the method, and the copy in TCRdb shows in-frame clones only, minus some. The sample contains roughly 330,000 clones, roughly 89% of which appear only once. The sequenced sample was peripheral blood. Every receptor here comes from a man aged 25 to 40 with COVID-19, enrolled during active disease.

This clone was seen more than once but under ten times. V is TRBV6-2 or TRBV6-3 and J is TRBJ2-7; 10 nucleotides match TRBD2. Germline V lookup: CDR1 MNHEY, CDR2 SVGEGT. The CDR3 has 18 amino acids. Trimming took 0 bases from V and 3 from J; bases not matched to a gene: 11. The CDR3 DNA is TGTGCCAGCAGTTACTCCACTAGCGGGACGGCCAGTTTCTACGAGCAGTACTTC. This translates into CASSYSTSGTASFYEQYF.

The chain links TRBV19 to TRBJ2-7, with TRBD1 identical over 8 bases. There are 13 residues in the CDR3. Trimming removed 9 bases from V and 1 base from J; junction bases left unmatched: 5. Germline CDR1 reads LNHDA; CDR2 reads SQIVND (reference sequence). This CDR3 reads CASNDRGSYEQYF. The CDR3 DNA sequence: TGTGCCAGCAATGACAGGGGTTCCTACGAGCAGTACTTC. The complete variable domain, with remaining parts taken from reference TRBV19 and TRBJ2-7, reads DGGITQSPKYLFRKEGQNVTLSCEQNLNHDAMYWYRQDPGQGLRLIYYSQIVNDFQKGDIAEGYSVSREKKESFPLTVTSAQKNPTAFYLCASNDRGSYEQYFGPGTRLTVT.

The J gene is TRBJ2-3, the V gene TRBV15, with TRBD2 matching over 10 bases. CDR1 and CDR2 (germline): LNHNV, YYDKDF (reference sequence). The CDR3 contains 15 residues. V lost 5 bases, J lost 5 bases, and 7 bases stayed unmatched. CDR3 sequence (DNA): TGTGCCACCAGCTGGTCGGGACTAGCGATAGATACGCAGTATTTT. Its translation: CATSWSGLAIDTQYF. Filled out from reference TRBV15 and TRBJ2-3, the complete variable domain reads DAMVIQNPRYQVTQFGKPVTLSCSQTLNHNVMYWYQQKSSQAPKLLFHYYDKDFNNEADTPDNFQSRRPNTSFCFLDIRSPGLGDTAMYLCATSWSGLAIDTQYFGPGTRLTVL.

In regard to this clone: This CDR3 is also generated by other DNA sequences in the sample. The V gene is TRBV27, the J gene TRBJ2-7, with D uncertain. The CDR3 is 10 amino acids. Between the trimmed V and J ends, which lost 8 bases and 4 bases, there was a span of 6 bases. CDR1 is MNHEY and CDR2 is SMNVEV in the germline V gene (reference sequence). The CDR3 region has the DNA TGTGCCAGCGGCTTATACGAGCAGTACTTC. Amino acid sequence: CASGLYEQYF.

J is TRBJ2-7 and V is TRBV5-4, with 12 nucleotides matching TRBD2. CDR3 size: 16 residues. The V segment lost 4 bases and the J segment 9 bases; nucleotides outside the gene matches: 14. Germline assignment: CDR1 SGHNT and CDR2 YYREEE (reference sequence). CDR3 in amino acids: CASSLTSGGLHIGQYF. DNA for the CDR3: TGTGCCAGCAGCCTGACTAGCGGGGGACTCCATATCGGGCAGTACTTC.

The chain combines TRBV10-3 with TRBJ2-1; the D gene is possibly TRBD2 (6 bases). The CDR3 covers 12 residues. V lost 6 bases and J 7 bases, leaving 10 bases between the germline ends. CDR1 and CDR2 from the germline V gene are ENHRY and SYGVKD. The CDR3 DNA reads as TGTGCCATCAGCCCGGGGGAGAATGAGCAGTTCTTC. The encoded protein is CAISPGENEQFF.

This sequence joins TRBV7-2 and TRBJ1-2, with TRBD1 identical over 12 bases. V lost 6 bases and J lost 6; bases outside the gene matches: 8. The V gene's germline CDR1 is SGHTA and CDR2 FQGNSA. The CDR3 loop spans 15 amino acids. The CDR3 region is CASSPGTGGENGYTF. In nucleotides, the CDR3 is TGTGCCAGCAGTCCTGGGACAGGGGGCGAGAATGGCTACACCTTC. The full variable domain, rest sourced from reference TRBV7-2 and TRBJ1-2, is GAGVSQSPSNKVTEKGKDVELRCDPISGHTALYWYRQSLGQGLEFLIYFQGNSAPDKSGLPSDRFSAERTGGSVSTLTIQRTQQEDSAVYLCASSPGTGGENGYTFGSGTRLTVV.

The gene calls are TRBV6-4 and TRBJ1-1; TRBD1 matches 7 bases. CDR1 and CDR2 from the germline V gene are MRHNA and SNTAGT. This CDR3 spans 16 amino acids. J gave up 5 bases and V 6 bases, and 15 bases lay outside the gene matches. The CDR3 sequence: CASRGLGAGGITEAFF. The CDR3 nucleotides read TGTGCCAGCAGGGGTCTTGGGGCAGGGGGAATAACTGAAGCTTTCTTT.